Each of the 2 T cell receptor beta chains below was sequenced from the same sample in a study of CD8+ T cells in alopecia areata. The treatment here: oral pan-JAK inhibitor, 5-10 mg twice daily. The sequencing template was cDNA reverse transcribed from extracted RNA. Profiled with immunoSEQ multiplex PCR; TCRdb holds only in-frame clones, not every one. The sample holds some 200,000 clones; 50% to 60% are singletons and the top ten take approximately 3.4%. The specimen was CD4+ T cells sorted from blood, collected at week 4, from a patient treated with tofacitinib. These TCRs come from a human donor with alopecia areata.

The chain joins TRBV4-3 to TRBJ1-2; 8 bases fit TRBD1. In germline, CDR1 is LGHNA, CDR2 YSLEER. The CDR3 consists of 16 residues. The trim removed 1 base at V and 5 bases at J, leaving 9 bases unmatched. The CDR3 DNA follows: TGCGCCAGCAGCCAAGCGGGCAGGGGGCAAGGTTATGGCTACACCTTC. Its translation is CASSQAGRGQGYGYTF.

The V gene is TRBV4-2, the J gene TRBJ2-7; D possibly corresponds to TRBD1 (6 bases). This CDR3 is built from 15 residues. Germline CDR1 LGHNA, CDR2 YNFKEQ. Trimming pared 1 base from V and 5 bases from J, leaving 15 bases between. In DNA, the CDR3 is TGTGCCAGCAGCCAAGCAGGGGATAGAATCCACGAGCAGTACTTC. Translating gives CASSQAGDRIHEQYF.